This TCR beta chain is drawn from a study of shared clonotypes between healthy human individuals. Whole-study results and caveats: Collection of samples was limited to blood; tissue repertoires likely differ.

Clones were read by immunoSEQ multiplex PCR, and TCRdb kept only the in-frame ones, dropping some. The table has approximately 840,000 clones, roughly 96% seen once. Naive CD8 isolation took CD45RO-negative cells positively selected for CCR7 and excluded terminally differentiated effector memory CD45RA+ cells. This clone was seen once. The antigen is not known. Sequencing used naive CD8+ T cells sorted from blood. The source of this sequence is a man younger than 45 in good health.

CDR3 residues: CASRQTGGSEKLFF. CDR3 sequence (DNA): TGCGCCAGCAGACAGACAGGGGGCAGTGAAAAACTGTTTTTT. The rearrangement links TRBV4-1 to TRBJ1-4; TRBD1 agrees at 10 bases. CDR3 length: 14 residues. Germline CDR1 MGHRA, CDR2 YSYEKL. After removal of 6 bases from V and 7 bases from J, the junction contained 5 bases not matched to a gene.